This T cell receptor (beta chain) was found in a study of blood T cell repertoires in COVID-19. The overall study: Samples came from the United States, Italy and Spain, spanning acute and convalescent COVID-19. T cells, B-cell-depleted T cells, or PBMCs supplied cDNA or gDNA.

This clone was observed a handful of times. Trimming took 0 bases from V and 0 from J, leaving 9 bases between them. Germline V gene data show CDR1 as LGHNA and CDR2 as YSLEER. CDR3 length: 16 residues. Per the original methods: Counts of nucleated cells, estimated from reference gene primer amplification, were obtained. Method: immunoSEQ multiplex PCR; TCRdb's copy keeps in-frame clones and lacks some. V, J and clone size are taken as reported in that table, and D and trimming were inferred from the DNA itself. Here the sample spans about 240,000 clones, about four fifths being singletons. This rearrangement joins TRBV4-3 to TRBJ1-5; no reliable D call. The receptor was isolated from a woman aged 18-29 years with acute or convalescent COVID-19. Sequences were obtained from peripheral blood. CDR3 sequence: CASSQEIGYSNQPQHF. The CDR3 nucleotides are TGCGCCAGCAGCCAAGAGATCGGTTATAGCAATCAGCCCCAGCATTTT.